These 9 T cell receptor beta chains share one sample of origin, sequenced in a study of cytomegalovirus exposure and HLA in healthy donors. The PCR used 60 Vbeta and 13 Jbeta primers. The data were produced by immunoSEQ multiplex PCR, yet TCRdb's version contains in-frame clones alone and is incomplete. The sample consists of about 200,000 clones, 70% of them appearing once. Sequences were obtained from PBMCs. Source of these receptors: a man aged 35 to 55 in good health and CMV-seropositive.

The rearrangement links TRBV5-1 to TRBJ2-3; perhaps TRBD1 as D (7 bases). CDR3 length: 16 residues. V lost 4 bases to trimming and J lost 3 bases, with 18 bases between them. Germline V gives CDR1 SGHRS, CDR2 YFSETQ. The CDR3 DNA is TGCGCCAGCAGCCAGGGGGGACTGCGAAAAACAGATACGCAGTATTTT. Residues: CASSQGGLRKTDTQYF.

This clone was observed a handful of times. The chain joins TRBV5-6 to TRBJ2-5; 9 bases align to TRBD1. Germline CDR1 SGHDT, CDR2 YYEEEE. V shed 0 bases, J shed 4 bases, and the junction held 7 bases outside the gene matches. The CDR3 is 16 amino acids. CDR3 loop: CASSLARTGVGETQYF. The CDR3 DNA is TGTGCCAGCAGCTTGGCCAGGACAGGGGTTGGAGAGACCCAGTACTTC.

This chain joins TRBV5-8 and TRBJ2-7; D uncertain. CDR1 SGHTS and CDR2 YDEGEE come from the germline V gene. The CDR3 spans 12 residues. V was clipped by 4 bases and J by 0 bases, with 5 bases between them. The CDR3 sequence: CASSDNSYEQYF. Here the CDR3 DNA reads TGTGCCAGCAGCGACAACTCCTACGAGCAGTACTTC.

A word on this clone: Its ends do not fully match the called genes, so a read error is possible. The chain links TRBV7-9 to TRBJ2-1, with D tentatively TRBD1 (8 bases). Per the germline V gene, CDR1 is SEHNR and CDR2 is FQNEAQ (reference sequence). This CDR3 has 16 amino acids. CDR3 sequence (DNA): TGTTCCAGCAGCTTAGCGTACAGGGGGAGGGATAATGAGCAGTTCTTC. Amino acid sequence: CSSSLAYRGRDNEQFF.

This chain links TRBV11-3 with TRBJ2-2; maybe TRBD2 (5 bases). Deletions cut 5 bases from V and 6 bases from J, with 10 bases between. CDR1 is SGHNT, CDR2 YENEEA, per germline. This CDR3 is built from 13 residues. The CDR3 is CASSPAGSGELFF. The DNA of the CDR3 is TGTGCCAGCAGCCCCGCGGGCTCCGGGGAGCTGTTTTTT.

This rearrangement joins TRBV5-1 to TRBJ1-3; 8 bases match TRBD1. Germline-derived CDR1 and CDR2 are SGHRS and YFSETQ. V shed 6 bases, J shed 0 bases, and the junction held 2 bases outside the gene matches. The CDR3 covers 14 residues. In DNA form, the CDR3 reads TGCGCCAGCAAGACAGGGGACTCTGGAAACACCATATATTTT. Translating it yields CASKTGDSGNTIYF. Combining the CDR3 with reference TRBV5-1 and TRBJ1-3 gives the whole variable domain KAGVTQTPRYLIKTRGQQVTLSCSPISGHRSVSWYQQTPGQGLQFLFEYFSETQRNKGNFPGRFSGRQFSNSRSEMNVSTLELGDSALYLCASKTGDSGNTIYFGEGSWLTVV.

The chain recombines TRBV6-5 with TRBJ1-1; 9 nucleotides agree with TRBD1. In germline, CDR1 is MNHEY, CDR2 SVGAGI. The CDR3 runs to 15 residues. With V trimmed by 4 bases and J by 1 base, 4 bases remained unmatched. The CDR3 loop is CASSSTDRGNTEAFF. In DNA form, the CDR3 reads TGTGCCAGCAGTTCCACGGACAGGGGGAACACTGAAGCTTTCTTT.

About this clone: Different DNA sequences within this sample yield the same CDR3. The chain recombines TRBV27 with TRBJ1-6, with D hard to call. V was cut by 6 bases and J by 8 bases, with 11 bases left in between. Per the germline V gene, CDR1 is MNHEY and CDR2 is SMNVEV (reference sequence). CDR3 length: 13 amino acids. The chain's CDR3 is CASSYRDYSPLHF. The CDR3 DNA follows: TGTGCCAGCAGCTACAGAGATTATTCACCCCTCCACTTT.

The J gene is TRBJ1-5, the V gene TRBV19; 9 nucleotides line up with TRBD1. Germline values: CDR1 LNHDA, CDR2 SQIVND (reference sequence). Trimming removed 7 bases from V and 1 base from J; junction bases left unmatched: 5. The CDR3 runs to 15 residues. The chain's CDR3 is CASTRDRASNQPQHF. CDR3 nucleotide sequence: TGTGCCAGTACCAGGGACAGGGCAAGCAATCAGCCCCAGCATTTT.